This passage covers 22 T cell receptor beta chains from one sample sequenced in a study of T-cell reconstitution after alpha-beta-depleted transplantation in children. Unique molecular identifiers were incorporated into the prepared TCRbeta library. From the PCR reads, TCRdb called clonotypes with MiXCR, one entry per CDR3 protein. The table shows around 440,000 distinct CDR3 sequences, with about 17% occurring only once. The input for sequencing was PBMCs, mostly from graft donor cells, taken 360 days after TCRalphabeta/CD19-depleted stem cell transplant. Receptors were obtained from a boy younger than two who had a stem cell transplant for Wiskott-Aldrich syndrome, so the T cells may come from the graft donor.

The CDR3 DNA is TGCGCCAGCAGCTTGTATCGTTGGGGGTATCTCCGCTATGGCTACACCTTC. Translated, it gives CASSLYRWGYLRYGYTF. The chain employs TRBV5-1 and TRBJ1-2, with D possibly TRBD1 on 5 matching bases. Trimming removed 1 base at V and 4 bases at J, with 20 bases between. This CDR3 is built from 17 residues. CDR1 and CDR2 (germline): SGHRS, YFSETQ.

This clonotype was counted ten times or more. One junction end does not reproduce the germline sequence, and a read error may be involved. The rearrangement uses TRBV7-9 and TRBJ2-7, with D maybe TRBD1 (6 bases). Germline loops: CDR1 SEHNR, CDR2 FQNEAQ (reference sequence). This CDR3 has 14 residues. The CDR3 DNA reads TGCGCCAGCAGCTTGGCCGGGACAACCTACGAGCAGTACTTC. Translation gives CASSLAGTTYEQYF.

V and J are TRBV24-1 and TRBJ2-3; D is uncertain. CDR1 is KGHDR, CDR2 SFDVKD, per germline. The CDR3 has 15 amino acids. Trimming removed 3 bases at V and 4 bases at J, with 13 bases between. This CDR3 reads CATSDPRMDPDTQYF. The CDR3 DNA reads TGTGCCACCAGTGATCCCCGGATGGACCCAGATACGCAGTATTTT.

This clonotype was counted a few times. This chain connects TRBV20-1 to TRBJ2-7, with 12 bases lining up with TRBD2. The CDR3 has 14 residues. J was trimmed by 3 bases and V by 5 bases; bases with no gene match: 5. The germline CDR1 and CDR2 sequences are DFQATT and SNEGSKA (reference sequence). The DNA for the CDR3 is TGCAGTGCTCTAGCGGGAGGGTCGAGCTACGAGCAGTACTTC. Translating it yields CSALAGGSSYEQYF.

This clonotype was observed a few times. The chain joins TRBV6-2 or TRBV6-3 to TRBJ2-1; 11 nucleotides line up with TRBD2. Germline V gene data show CDR1 as MNHEY and CDR2 as SVGEGT. This CDR3 contains 16 residues. The V segment lost 4 bases and the J segment 8 bases; nucleotides outside the gene matches: 10. The chain's CDR3 is CASSFGKLAGADEQFF. The DNA for the CDR3 is TGTGCCAGCAGTTTTGGGAAACTAGCGGGAGCGGATGAGCAGTTCTTC.

This chain uses TRBV15 with TRBJ1-5; 8 bases are shared with TRBD1. This CDR3 region has 18 residues. V trimming: 1 base; J trimming: 4 bases; junction bases outside the gene matches: 12. Germline-derived CDR1 and CDR2 are LNHNV and YYDKDF (reference sequence). The CDR3: CATSRVALAGGRNQPQHF. The CDR3 bases are TGTGCCACCAGCAGAGTAGCCCTGGCAGGGGGCAGGAATCAGCCCCAGCATTTT. The full variable domain, in which reference TRBV15 and TRBJ1-5 provide the parts outside the CDR3, is DAMVIQNPRYQVTQFGKPVTLSCSQTLNHNVMYWYQQKSSQAPKLLFHYYDKDFNNEADTPDNFQSRRPNTSFCFLDIRSPGLGDTAMYLCATSRVALAGGRNQPQHFGDGTRLSIL.

This clonotype was detected a few times. J is TRBJ2-4 and V is TRBV15; 7 bases are a match to TRBD2. V dropped 4 bases and J dropped 0; count of bases not matched to a gene: 9. This CDR3 spans 17 amino acids. Germline values: CDR1 LNHNV, CDR2 YYDKDF (reference sequence). The CDR3 reads CATSNYGLAVAKNIQYF. The CDR3, as DNA: TGTGCCACCAGCAACTATGGGCTAGCGGTAGCCAAAAACATTCAGTACTTC.

The chain couples TRBV20-1 to TRBJ2-1; the match to TRBD2 covers 8 bases. The CDR3 length is 15 residues. Germline V gives CDR1 DFQATT, CDR2 SNEGSKA (reference sequence). With 6 bases clipped from V and 3 bases from J, the junction kept 10 bases outside the gene matches. The chain's CDR3 is CSAEGRLAGYNEQFF. CDR3 bases: TGCAGTGCGGAAGGGAGGCTAGCGGGCTACAATGAGCAGTTCTTC.

The chain has TRBV11-2 and TRBJ2-7, with D possibly TRBD1 on 5 matching bases. This CDR3 is built from 15 residues. CDR1 and CDR2 from the germline V gene are SGHAT and FQNNGV. V was clipped by 3 bases and J by 0 bases, with 12 bases between them. The CDR3 bases are TGTGCCAGCAGCTTGACAGCGCAAGGCTCCTACGAGCAGTACTTC. Translating it yields CASSLTAQGSYEQYF.

This clonotype was found a few times. V gene TRBV5-1 combines with J gene TRBJ2-1, with TRBD1 matching 11 bases. Germline V lookup: CDR1 SGHRS, CDR2 YFSETQ. Germline trimming cut 4 bases from V and 4 bases from J; bases unmatched to any gene: 7. The CDR3 length is 16 residues. The CDR3 reads CASSPDRGLLYNEQFF. Written as DNA, the CDR3 is TGCGCCAGCAGCCCGGACAGGGGGCTTCTTTACAATGAGCAGTTCTTC.

The chain carries TRBV5-1 and TRBJ2-7; D is uncertain. CDR3 size: 14 residues. Germline CDR1 SGHRS, CDR2 YFSETQ. Trimming took off 0 bases at V and 1 base at J, with 8 bases between the two ends. The CDR3 here is CASSLVSLSYEQYF. The CDR3 nucleotides are TGCGCCAGCAGCTTGGTCTCCCTGTCCTACGAGCAGTACTTC.

The gene calls are TRBV14 and TRBJ2-1; possibly TRBD2 for D (6 bases). Germline-derived CDR1 and CDR2 are SGHDN and FVKESK. The V end was cut by 7 bases, the J end by 7 bases, with 23 bases between. This CDR3 spans 16 amino acids. The CDR3 sequence: CASTRRGLVKGNEQFF. Written as DNA, the CDR3 is TGTGCCAGCACCCGCCGGGGACTTGTAAAGGGGAATGAGCAGTTCTTC.

The V call is TRBV20-1, the J call TRBJ2-5; D possibly corresponds to TRBD2 (6 bases). This CDR3 is 18 amino acids long. V was shortened by 2 bases and J by 5 bases, with 27 bases between the two germline ends. From germline, CDR1 is DFQATT and CDR2 SNEGSKA (reference sequence). This CDR3 reads CSARLRAGKTRHTETQYF. Written as DNA, the CDR3 is TGCAGTGCTAGACTTAGGGCGGGAAAAACGAGACATACGGAGACCCAGTACTTC.

The chain employs TRBV28 and TRBJ2-1; 10 positions match TRBD2. V dropped 6 bases and J dropped 3; count of bases not matched to a gene: 8. There are 16 residues in the CDR3. Germline lookup yields CDR1 MDHEN and CDR2 SYDVKM. The CDR3 here is CASSRTPSGGYNEQFF. The CDR3 DNA follows: TGTGCCAGCAGCCGCACCCCTAGCGGGGGCTACAATGAGCAGTTCTTC.

This rearrangement joins TRBV18 to TRBJ1-4; D gene ambiguous. Germline V gene lookup returns CDR1 KGHSH and CDR2 LQKENI. Deletions cut 2 bases from V and 6 bases from J, with 7 bases between. The CDR3 loop spans 13 amino acids. The CDR3 sequence: CASSPSGHEKLFF. CDR3 nucleotide sequence: TGTGCCAGCTCACCATCCGGACATGAAAAACTGTTTTTT. Supplemented by reference TRBV18 and TRBJ1-4, the full variable domain reads NAGVMQNPRHLVRRRGQEARLRCSPMKGHSHVYWYRQLPEEGLKFMVYLQKENIIDESGMPKERFSAEFPKEGPSILRIQQVVRGDSAAYFCASSPSGHEKLFFGSGTQLSVL.

The chain couples TRBV29-1 to TRBJ2-3, with 8 bases that match TRBD1. Germline V gives CDR1 SQVTM, CDR2 ANQGSEA. Trimming at V came to 6 bases and at J to 7 bases, leaving 9 bases not matched to a gene. There are 13 residues in the CDR3. The CDR3 nucleotides read TGCAGCGTACACTTCACAGGGGGAAATACGCAGTATTTT. Its protein product is CSVHFTGGNTQYF.

This clonotype was found a few times. The V call is TRBV4-1, the J call TRBJ2-1; no clear D. Germline lookup yields CDR1 MGHRA and CDR2 YSYEKL. The CDR3 length is 11 residues. V shed 3 bases and J shed 10 bases, with 7 bases lying between them. The CDR3 nucleotides read TGCGCCAGCAGCCATCTCCGGGAGCAGTTCTTC. As protein: CASSHLREQFF.

This clonotype came up many times. This chain links TRBV5-1 with TRBJ2-3; 8 nucleotides line up with TRBD2. V lost 2 bases, J lost 1 base, and 3 bases stayed unmatched. CDR3 length equals 15 residues. Germline assignment: CDR1 SGHRS and CDR2 YFSETQ. The CDR3 nucleotides read TGCGCCAGCAGCTTCTTGCGGGGGGGCACAGATACGCAGTATTTT. Residues: CASSFLRGGTDTQYF.

This clonotype was picked up a small number of times. The chain employs TRBV5-5 and TRBJ2-3; no firm D call. Germline V gives CDR1 SGHKS, CDR2 YYEKEE (reference sequence). This CDR3 has 15 amino acids. Trimming removed 1 base at V and 1 base at J, with 10 bases between. The CDR3, as DNA: TGTGCCAGCAGCTTGTATAGCCGGGGCACAGATACGCAGTATTTT. As protein: CASSLYSRGTDTQYF.

V gene TRBV5-1 combines with J gene TRBJ2-3; D gene ambiguous. Per the germline V gene, CDR1 is SGHRS and CDR2 is YFSETQ. The CDR3 length is 16 residues. V was shortened by 4 bases and J by 4 bases, with 19 bases between the two germline ends. In DNA form, the CDR3 reads TGCGCCAGCAGCGTGGGCACGACGGCGCCCCCAGATACGCAGTATTTT. Its protein is CASSVGTTAPPDTQYF.

This clonotype was recorded a few times. The chain combines TRBV18 with TRBJ2-1, with 13 positions matching TRBD2. The CDR3 is made up of 17 amino acids. Germline V gene sequence: CDR1 KGHSH, CDR2 LQKENI. The V gene end was trimmed by 0 bases and the J gene end by 6 bases; junction bases not matched to a gene: 5. The CDR3 loop reads CASSPPGTSGKGNEQFF. The DNA for the CDR3 is TGTGCCAGCTCACCACCGGGGACTAGCGGGAAAGGCAATGAGCAGTTCTTC.

This clonotype was found many times. The chain carries TRBV24-1 and TRBJ1-2; D might be TRBD1 (6 bases). Germline V gene sequence: CDR1 KGHDR, CDR2 SFDVKD. The CDR3 is 14 amino acids. Trimming took off 3 bases at V and 4 bases at J, with 11 bases between the two ends. In DNA, the CDR3 is TGTGCCACCAGTGATCGGACAGTCCCCTATGGCTACACCTTC. It specifies CATSDRTVPYGYTF.